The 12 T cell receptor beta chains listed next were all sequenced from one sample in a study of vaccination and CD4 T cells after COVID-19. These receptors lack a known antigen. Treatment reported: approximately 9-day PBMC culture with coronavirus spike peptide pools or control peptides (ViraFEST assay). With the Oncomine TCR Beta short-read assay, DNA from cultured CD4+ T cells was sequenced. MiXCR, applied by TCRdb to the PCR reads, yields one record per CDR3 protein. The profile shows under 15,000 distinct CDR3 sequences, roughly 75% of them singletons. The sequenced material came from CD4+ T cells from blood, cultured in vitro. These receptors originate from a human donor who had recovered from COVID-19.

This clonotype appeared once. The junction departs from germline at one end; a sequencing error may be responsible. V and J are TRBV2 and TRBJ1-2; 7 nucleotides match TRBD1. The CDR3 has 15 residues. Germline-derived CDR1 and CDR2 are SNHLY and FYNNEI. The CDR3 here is CASSKAGQGVYGYTF. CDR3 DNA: TGTGCCAGCAGTAAAGCCGGTCAGGGGGTCTATGGGTACACCTTC.

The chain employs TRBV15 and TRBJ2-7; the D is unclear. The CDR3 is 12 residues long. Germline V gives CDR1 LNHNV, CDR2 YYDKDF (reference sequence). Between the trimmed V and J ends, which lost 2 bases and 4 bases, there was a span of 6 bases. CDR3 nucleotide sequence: TGTGCCACCAGCAGACACAAATACGAGCAGTACTTC. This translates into CATSRHKYEQYF.

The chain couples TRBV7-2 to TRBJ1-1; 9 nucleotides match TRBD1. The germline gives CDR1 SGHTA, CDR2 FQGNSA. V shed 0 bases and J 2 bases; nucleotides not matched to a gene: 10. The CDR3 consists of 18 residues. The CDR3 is CASSLAPGTGFVNTEAFF. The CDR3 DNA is TGTGCCAGCAGCTTAGCCCCCGGGACAGGGTTTGTTAACACTGAAGCTTTCTTT.

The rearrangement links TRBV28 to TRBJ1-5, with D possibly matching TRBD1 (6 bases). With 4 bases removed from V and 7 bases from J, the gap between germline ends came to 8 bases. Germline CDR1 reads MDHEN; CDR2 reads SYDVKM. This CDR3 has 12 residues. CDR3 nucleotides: TGTGCCAGCAGTTCAGGGGTCCAGCCCCAGCATTTT. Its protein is CASSSGVQPQHF.

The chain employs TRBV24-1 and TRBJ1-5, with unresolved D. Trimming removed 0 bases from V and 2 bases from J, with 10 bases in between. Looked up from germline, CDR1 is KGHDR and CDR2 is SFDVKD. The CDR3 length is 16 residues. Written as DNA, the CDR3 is TGTGCCACCAGTGATTTGGAGGTATTCGGCAATCAGCCCCAGCATTTT. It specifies CATSDLEVFGNQPQHF.

The CDR3 spells CSARPRGSWKTQYF. The CDR3 DNA reads as TGCAGTGCCAGACCCCGGGGGTCATGGAAGACCCAGTACTTC. The chain is built from TRBV20-1 and TRBJ2-5; a possible D gene is TRBD2 (6 bases). Deletions cut 6 bases from V and 6 bases from J, with 20 bases between. There are 14 residues in the CDR3. Germline V lookup: CDR1 DFQATT, CDR2 SNEGSKA (reference sequence).

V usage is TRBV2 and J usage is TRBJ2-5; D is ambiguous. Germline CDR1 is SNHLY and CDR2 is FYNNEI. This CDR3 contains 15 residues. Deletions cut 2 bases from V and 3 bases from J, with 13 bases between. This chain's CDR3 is CASSEFETRKETQYF. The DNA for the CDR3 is TGTGCCAGCAGTGAATTCGAGACACGGAAAGAGACCCAGTACTTC.

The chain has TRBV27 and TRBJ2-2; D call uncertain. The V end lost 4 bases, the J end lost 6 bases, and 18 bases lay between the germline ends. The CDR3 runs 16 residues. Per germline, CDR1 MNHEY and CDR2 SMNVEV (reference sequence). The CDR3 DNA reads TGTGCCAGCAGTTCTCGTCTCCGGGCCAAGTCCGGGGAGCTGTTTTTT. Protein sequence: CASSSRLRAKSGELFF.

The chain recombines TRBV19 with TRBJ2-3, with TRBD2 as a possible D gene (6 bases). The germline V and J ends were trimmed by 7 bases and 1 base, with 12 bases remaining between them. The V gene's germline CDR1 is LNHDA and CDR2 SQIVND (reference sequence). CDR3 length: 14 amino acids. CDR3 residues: CASTRTGGTDTQYF. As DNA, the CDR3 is TGTGCCAGTACCCGGACGGGGGGCACAGATACGCAGTATTTT. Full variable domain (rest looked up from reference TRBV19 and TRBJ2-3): DGGITQSPKYLFRKEGQNVTLSCEQNLNHDAMYWYRQDPGQGLRLIYYSQIVNDFQKGDIAEGYSVSREKKESFPLTVTSAQKNPTAFYLCASTRTGGTDTQYFGPGTRLTVL.

Here the CDR3 DNA reads TGCAGTGCTAGAGGGCGACTAGCGGGAACGGGGGAGCAGTTCTTC. Protein sequence: CSARGRLAGTGEQFF. The genes are TRBV20-1 and TRBJ2-1; 11 bases fit TRBD2. J lost 10 bases, V lost 1 base, and 9 bases had no gene match. The CDR3 is 15 residues long. Germline assignment: CDR1 DFQATT and CDR2 SNEGSKA (reference sequence).

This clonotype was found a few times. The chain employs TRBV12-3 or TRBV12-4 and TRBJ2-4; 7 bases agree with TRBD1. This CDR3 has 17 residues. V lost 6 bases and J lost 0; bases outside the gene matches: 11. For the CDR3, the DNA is TGTGCCAGCAGCCCCGAGTGGGACAGAATAGCCAAAAACATTCAGTACTTC. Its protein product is CASSPEWDRIAKNIQYF.

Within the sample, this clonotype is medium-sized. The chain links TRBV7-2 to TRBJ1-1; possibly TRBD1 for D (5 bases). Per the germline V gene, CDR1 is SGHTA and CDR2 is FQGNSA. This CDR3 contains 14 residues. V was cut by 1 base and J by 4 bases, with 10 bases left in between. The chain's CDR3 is CASSLGGIGTEAFF. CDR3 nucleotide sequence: TGTGCCAGCAGCTTAGGGGGGATCGGCACTGAAGCTTTCTTT.